Shown below are 7 T cell receptor beta chains from a single sample sequenced in a study of blood T cells in healthy people across ages. A J-beta primer mix and a sample-barcoded 5' primer were used in a second PCR of roughly 6 to 11 cycles. In TCRdb, the 5' RACE reads were re-called with MiXCR into one record per CDR3 protein. The sample consists of 800,000 to 1,300,000 distinct CDR3 sequences, roughly 24% of them appearing once. These data were also reused for a study on T cells of mothers and their children.

The source material was blood. The receptors originated from a girl under 10 years old in good health.

The V and J genes are TRBV9 and TRBJ1-4, with D possibly being TRBD1 (6 bases). The CDR3 has 16 amino acids. The germline V and J ends were trimmed by 6 bases and 0 bases, with 15 bases remaining between them. The germline V gene encodes CDR1 SGDLS and CDR2 YYNGEE. CDR3: CASNGGPFATNEKLFF. The CDR3 DNA reads TGTGCCAGCAACGGGGGGCCCTTTGCAACTAATGAAAAACTGTTTTTT. The whole variable domain, remainder taken from reference TRBV9 and TRBJ1-4, is DSGVTQTPKHLITATGQRVTLRCSPRSGDLSVYWYQQSLDQGLQFLIQYYNGEERAKGNILERFSAQQFPDLHSELNLSSLELGDSALYFCASNGGPFATNEKLFFGSGTQLSVL.

This clonotype was observed a few times. Germline and junction disagree at one end, which may indicate a read error. The chain uses TRBV2 and TRBJ1-5; unclear D gene. The CDR3 totals 16 residues. Per the germline V gene, CDR1 is SNHLY and CDR2 is FYNNEI. CDR3 in DNA: TGTGCCAGCACTGAAGACACTGAGGGAGGGAATCAGCCCCAGCATTTT. As protein: CASTEDTEGGNQPQHF. The variable domain in full, completed from reference TRBV2 and TRBJ1-5, reads EPEVTQTPSHQVTQMGQEVILRCVPISNHLYFYWYRQILGQKVEFLVSFYNNEISEKSEIFDDQFSVERPDGSNFTLKIRSTKLEDSAMYFCASTEDTEGGNQPQHFGDGTRLSIL.

This rearrangement joins TRBV29-1 to TRBJ1-2, with 8 bases fitting TRBD1. The V gene end was trimmed by 6 bases and the J gene end by 1 base; junction bases not matched to a gene: 7. The CDR3 is 14 amino acids. Per germline, CDR1 SQVTM and CDR2 ANQGSEA. As DNA, the CDR3 is TGCAGCGTCCACGGGACAGGTGATAACTATGGCTACACCTTC. Residues: CSVHGTGDNYGYTF. Full variable domain (missing parts from reference TRBV29-1 and TRBJ1-2): SAVISQKPSRDICQRGTSLTIQCQVDSQVTMMFWYRQQPGQSLTLIATANQGSEATYESGFVIDKFPISRPNLTFSTLTVSNMSPEDSSIYLCSVHGTGDNYGYTFGSGTRLTVV.

This clonotype was found a few times. V gene TRBV27 combines with J gene TRBJ2-7, with D possibly TRBD1 on 6 matching bases. Germline assignment: CDR1 MNHEY and CDR2 SMNVEV (reference sequence). This CDR3 is built from 16 residues. V was cut by 2 bases and J by 5 bases, with 19 bases left in between. The CDR3 reads CASSLLLAGDTNEQYF. For the CDR3, the DNA is TGTGCCAGCAGTTTACTTCTAGCAGGGGATACTAACGAGCAGTACTTC.

The CDR3 DNA follows: TGTGCCAGCAGCGTAGGGGTGGCTAGCGGCTCCTACAATGAGCAGTTCTTC. This translates into CASSVGVASGSYNEQFF. The rearrangement links TRBV9 to TRBJ2-5, with 7 bases lining up with TRBD2. The end of the DNA fits TRBJ2-1 better, so the J call may be wrong. This CDR3 comprises 17 residues. CDR1 is SGDLS and CDR2 is YYNGEE in the germline V gene.

The V gene is TRBV20-1, the J gene TRBJ2-3, with D possibly TRBD2 on 5 matching bases. The CDR3 contains 11 residues. Per germline, CDR1 DFQATT and CDR2 SNEGSKA (reference sequence). V lost 6 bases and J lost 4, with 8 bases in between. This chain's CDR3 is CSASEADTQYF. CDR3 bases: TGCAGTGCGTCGGAGGCAGATACGCAGTATTTT.

The CDR3 loop is CASSLWVGEQYF. In DNA form, the CDR3 reads TGTGCCAGCAGCTTATGGGTCGGAGAGCAGTACTTC. The rearrangement uses TRBV7-9 and TRBJ2-7; D remains ambiguous. Germline CDR1 and CDR2: SEHNR and FQNEAQ (reference sequence). V dropped 2 bases and J dropped 7 bases, with 9 bases sitting between them. CDR3 size: 12 residues.